This TCR beta chain was captured in a study of CD8+ T cells in alopecia areata (dated by TCRdb to the late 2010s). For the wider study: Treated patients were enrolled in an open-label pilot trial of oral tofacitinib, 5 to 10 mg twice daily, for moderate-to-severe alopecia areata. Biopsies were taken from tofacitinib-treated patients at baseline and again at 4 and 24 weeks into treatment, and several of those patients also had a later scalp biopsy. RNA was obtained with the PAXgene miRNA kit for fixed scalp, the miRNeasy kit for PBMCs, and the RNeasy kit for mouse skin. Patients received tofacitinib for 6 to 18 months and were then followed off drug for 6 months to check for delayed response and recurrence. High-throughput TCRbeta sequencing was used to examine T cell clonal expansion in alopecia areata in both the C3H/HeJ mouse model and human patients. On the human side, TCRbeta sequencing was run on scalp tissue and on sorted CD4+ and CD8+ peripheral blood T cells from healthy controls and from alopecia areata patients with either patchy or totalis/universalis disease. Amplification of TCRbeta CDR3 regions was done by immunoSEQ multiplex PCR using 35 Vbeta forward primers and 13 Jbeta reverse primers. Clonality in the scalp was compared among normal scalp (n=4), patchy alopecia areata scalp (n=8), and alopecia totalis/universalis scalp (n=8). Disease severity in treated patients was measured with the SALT score, which quantifies the percentage of affected scalp surface area.

Results and caveats for the whole study, not just this receptor: Compared with normal scalp, lesional scalp had higher clonality and more expanded CD8+ clones, particularly in alopecia totalis/universalis, a pattern that suggests antigenic drive. Scalp clonality and the number of expanded CD8+ clones among the top 100 scalp clones were significantly decreased by tofacitinib. Many expanded lesional clones persisted in scalp and blood during tofacitinib treatment, which may partly explain relapse after stopping treatment. Shared TCR sequences between patients were less evident than in mice, which may be partly attributable to HLA diversity in the patient population. The treated cohort was small, with a single nonresponder, so links between baseline CD8+ expansion and response need larger studies. Resident alphabeta T cells in normal human skin are also sequenced, complicating scalp TCR repertoire analysis, unlike mouse skin dominated by gammadelta T cells.

CDR1 and CDR2 were assigned from the germline V gene (reference sequence) as LNHDA and SQIVND. Reading from cysteine to phenylalanine, the CDR3 counts 14 amino acids. Only CDR3 DNA is held: 42 bases, read in frame from base 1. V is pared back by 3 bases and J by 5 bases, with 11 bases lying between the germline termini. Taken with the paper, the label for treatment or condition translates to: oral pan-JAK inhibitor, 5-10 mg twice daily. Lesional scalp punch biopsies and peripheral blood were obtained from alopecia areata patients. PBMCs were isolated by density centrifugation and stained for CD3, CD4 and CD8, and CD4+ and CD8+ T cells were sorted on a FACSAria. With respect to this clone: The antigen it binds to is not known. One base away there is no much larger clone; base qualities are not given.

Receptor libraries were prepared by the immunoSEQ multiplex PCR assay. To provide template for TCR sequencing, every sample had RNA extracted and reverse transcribed into cDNA. First-strand cDNA was synthesized using SuperScript III with a 2:1 mix of oligo-dT and random hexamers. A synthetic immune receptor repertoire was used to measure amplification bias, and any remaining bias was corrected computationally. In the authors' own workflow: After raw reads were preprocessed to remove errors, the CDR3 was defined following IMGT conventions as running from the conserved cysteine to phenylalanine. To get clonality, Shannon entropy was normalized by log2 of the number of productive unique TCRs and the result was subtracted from 1. CD4 or CD8 identity of scalp clones was inferred by cross-referencing scalp TCRbeta sequences with sorted blood CD4 and CD8 repertoires. The table comes from immuneACCESS by way of TCRdb, which keeps in-frame sequences with V and J called. Part of the clones is missing from these tables; in studies checked, under half for an unresolved V gene and the rest for unknown reasons. That table gives V, J and clone size, and the DNA gave D and trimming. This sample holds over 250,000 clones; about 60% were observed only once. Jointly, the top ten make up 0.75% to 0.95% of the sample.

This receptor was identified in a human donor with alopecia areata. The input for sequencing was CD4+ T cells sorted from blood, taken around week 54, from a patient treated with tofacitinib. The chain joins TRBV19 to TRBJ1-5; the D gene is unclear. The CDR3 region: CASSIKYTDQPQHF. The bases read TGTGCCAGTAGTATTAAGTATACGGATCAGCCCCAGCATTTT.